This T cell receptor beta chain is from a study of T cells in Graves' hyperthyroidism and ophthalmopathy. An approximately 9.8 ml volume of fresh peripheral blood provided the PBMCs. CDR3 size: 15 residues. The germline V gene encodes CDR1 DFQATT and CDR2 SNEGSKA (reference sequence). The V segment lost 4 bases and the J segment 2 bases; nucleotides outside the gene matches: 6. The TCR beta CDR3 regions underwent amplification using RNA transcripts as the source. The HTBI primer set drove a first-round RT-PCR of the TCR CDR3. TCRdb passed the multiplex PCR reads through MiXCR, listing each CDR3 protein once. Found here are approximately 690,000 distinct CDR3 sequences, around 21% of them singletons; the top ten hold around a third.

The receptor was isolated from a man aged 25-45 years with Graves' ophthalmopathy. The V and J genes are TRBV20-1 and TRBJ2-7; TRBD1 matches at 12 bases. The sequencing sample was made of blood. The CDR3 sequence: CSAKKGTGGPYEQYF. For the CDR3, the DNA is TGCAGTGCTAAGAAAGGGACAGGGGGCCCCTACGAGCAGTACTTC.